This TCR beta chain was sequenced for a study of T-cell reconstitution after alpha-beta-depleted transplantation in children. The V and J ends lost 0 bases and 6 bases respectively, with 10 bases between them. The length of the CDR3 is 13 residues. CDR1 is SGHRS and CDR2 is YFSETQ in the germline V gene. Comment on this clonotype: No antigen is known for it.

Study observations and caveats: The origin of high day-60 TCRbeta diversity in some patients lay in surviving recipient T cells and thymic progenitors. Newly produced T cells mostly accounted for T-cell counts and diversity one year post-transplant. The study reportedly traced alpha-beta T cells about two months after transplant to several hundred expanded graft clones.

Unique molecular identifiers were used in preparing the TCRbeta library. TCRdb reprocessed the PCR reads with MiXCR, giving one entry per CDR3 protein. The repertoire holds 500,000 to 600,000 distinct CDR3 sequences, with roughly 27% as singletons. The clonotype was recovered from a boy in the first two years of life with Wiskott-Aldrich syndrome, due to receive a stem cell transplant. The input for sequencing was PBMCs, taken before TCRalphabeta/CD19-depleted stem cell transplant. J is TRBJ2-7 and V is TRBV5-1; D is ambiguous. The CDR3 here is CASSLGLTPEQYF. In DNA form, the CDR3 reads TGCGCCAGCAGCTTGGGACTTACCCCCGAGCAGTACTTC.